The 21 T cell receptor beta chains listed next were all sequenced from one sample in a study of shared clonotypes between healthy human individuals. CD8 cells regarded as naive lacked CD45RO, were positively chosen for CCR7, and omitted terminally differentiated effector memory CD45RA+ cells. Only in-frame clones appear in the TCRdb table, and some are missing; sequencing was by immunoSEQ multiplex PCR. The profile shows fewer than 700,000 clones, approximately 96% of them singletons. Input material: naive CD8+ T cells sorted from blood. These TCRs come from a woman younger than 45 in good health.

Worth noting for this clone: The sample contains more than one DNA sequence encoding this CDR3. The J gene is TRBJ2-3, the V gene TRBV27, with no clear D. Germline CDR1 and CDR2: MNHEY and SMNVEV (reference sequence). There are 13 residues in the CDR3. V was trimmed by 3 bases and J by 1 base, leaving 5 bases between them. This CDR3 is CASSFRGTDTQYF. The CDR3 DNA reads TGTGCCAGCAGTTTTCGGGGCACAGATACGCAGTATTTT.

As concerns this clone: The sample carries other DNA sequences with the same CDR3. The chain combines TRBV7-9 with TRBJ2-7, with no clear D. Germline V lookup: CDR1 SEHNR, CDR2 FQNEAQ (reference sequence). Trimming pared 4 bases from V and 1 base from J, leaving 5 bases between. This CDR3 comprises 12 residues. As DNA, the CDR3 is TGTGCCAGCAGCTCGAGGTCCTACGAGCAGTACTTC. It translates to CASSSRSYEQYF.

The chain couples TRBV7-9 to TRBJ2-7; TRBD1 matches at 7 bases. The junction had 6 bases not matched to a gene; V was cut back by 5 bases and J by 2 bases. The CDR3 has 14 amino acids. Germline CDR1 SEHNR, CDR2 FQNEAQ (reference sequence). The CDR3: CASSDGTVAYEQYF. Written as DNA, the CDR3 is TGTGCCAGCAGCGACGGGACAGTAGCCTACGAGCAGTACTTC.

The chain joins TRBV5-1 to TRBJ2-3, with D unclear. The V gene's germline CDR1 is SGHRS and CDR2 YFSETQ. V lost 4 bases and J lost 6, with 18 bases in between. The CDR3 runs 15 residues. The DNA for the CDR3 is TGCGCCAGCAGCGCCGCCCGGAGCCTTGCGGATACGCAGTATTTT. Translated: CASSAARSLADTQYF.

This rearrangement joins TRBV5-4 to TRBJ2-7; D is uncertain. Germline values: CDR1 SGHNT, CDR2 YYREEE (reference sequence). Trimming shortened V by 5 bases and J by 0 bases, and 9 bases separated the two germline ends. The CDR3 is made up of 13 amino acids. CDR3 in DNA: TGTGCCAGCAGAATTTATGGCTCCTACGAGCAGTACTTC. It is translated as CASRIYGSYEQYF.

The chain employs TRBV11-2 and TRBJ2-7; no clear D gene. The V gene's germline CDR1 is SGHAT and CDR2 FQNNGV. The V gene lost 5 bases and the J gene lost 0 bases, with 11 bases spanning the gap. The CDR3 totals 14 residues. The CDR3 sequence is CASSPGRTSYEQYF. The CDR3 DNA follows: TGTGCCAGCAGCCCCGGCCGGACCTCCTACGAGCAGTACTTC.

The rearrangement links TRBV6-6 to TRBJ2-7; the D gene could be TRBD1 or TRBD2 (5 bases each). In germline, CDR1 is MNHNY, CDR2 SVGAGI (reference sequence). This CDR3 region has 13 residues. V lost 7 bases and J 0 bases, leaving 10 bases between the germline ends. CDR3 region: CASNPGSSYEQYF. The CDR3, as DNA: TGTGCCAGCAACCCAGGGAGCTCCTACGAGCAGTACTTC.

The genes are TRBV28 and TRBJ1-5; D remains unclear. Germline V CDR1 and CDR2: MDHEN, SYDVKM. There are 15 residues in the CDR3. V lost 8 bases and J lost 0, with 14 bases in between. The CDR3 nucleotides read TGTGCCAGCGCTTCCTGGGGAGTTAGCAATCAGCCCCAGCATTTT. Protein product: CASASWGVSNQPQHF. The full variable domain, its missing parts supplied by reference TRBV28 and TRBJ1-5, is DVKVTQSSRYLVKRTGEKVFLECVQDMDHENMFWYRQDPGLGLRLIYFSYDVKMKEKGDIPEGYSVSREKKERFSLILESASTNQTSMYLCASASWGVSNQPQHFGDGTRLSIL.

V usage is TRBV7-2 and J usage is TRBJ2-7; D may be TRBD1 or TRBD2 (5 bases each). The CDR3 covers 13 residues. Germline CDR1 reads SGHTA; CDR2 reads FQGNSA. V was shortened by 4 bases and J by 7 bases, with 14 bases between the two germline ends. DNA for the CDR3: TGTGCCAGCAGCTCCCGGGACCTAGGGGAGCAGTACTTC. This gives the protein CASSSRDLGEQYF. Full variable domain (outside the CDR3, taken from reference TRBV7-2 and TRBJ2-7): GAGVSQSPSNKVTEKGKDVELRCDPISGHTALYWYRQSLGQGLEFLIYFQGNSAPDKSGLPSDRFSAERTGGSVSTLTIQRTQQEDSAVYLCASSSRDLGEQYFGPGTRLTVT.

This clone was counted a few times. This sample also contains other DNA sequences that code for the same CDR3. The chain uses TRBV7-9 and TRBJ2-7; D uncertain. The germline CDR1 and CDR2 sequences are SEHNR and FQNEAQ (reference sequence). The CDR3 consists of 12 residues. Trimming stripped 5 bases from V and 2 bases from J, with 7 bases between. CDR3 coding DNA: TGTGCCAGCAGCCCGGGTCCCTACGAGCAGTACTTC. Translation gives CASSPGPYEQYF.

The rearrangement links TRBV20-1 to TRBJ2-5; D is ambiguous. The V gene's germline CDR1 is DFQATT and CDR2 SNEGSKA (reference sequence). The V gene lost 6 bases and the J gene lost 0 bases, with 5 bases spanning the gap. The CDR3 has 11 residues. DNA for the CDR3: TGCAGTGCGGACGACCAAGAGACCCAGTACTTC. Translated, it gives CSADDQETQYF.

The gene calls are TRBV28 and TRBJ1-5; no clear D gene. CDR1 and CDR2 from the germline V gene are MDHEN and SYDVKM. CDR3 size: 15 residues. Trimming took 6 bases from V and 0 from J, leaving 12 bases between them. CDR3 residues: CASSPGVYSNQPQHF. Written as DNA, the CDR3 is TGTGCCAGCAGCCCCGGCGTGTATAGCAATCAGCCCCAGCATTTT.

The chain links TRBV5-6 to TRBJ2-1, with TRBD2 matching 9 bases. Looked up from germline, CDR1 is SGHDT and CDR2 is YYEEEE. V lost 4 bases to trimming and J lost 4 bases; unmatched junction nucleotides: 6. CDR3 length: 15 amino acids. The CDR3 here is CASSTASGEYNEQFF. The CDR3 DNA reads TGTGCCAGCAGCACCGCTAGCGGGGAATACAATGAGCAGTTCTTC. The complete variable domain, with remaining parts taken from reference TRBV5-6 and TRBJ2-1, reads DAGVTQSPTHLIKTRGQQVTLRCSPKSGHDTVSWYQQALGQGPQFIFQYYEEEERQRGNFPDRFSGHQFPNYSSELNVNALLLGDSALYLCASSTASGEYNEQFFGPGTRLTVL.

The V gene is TRBV5-1, the J gene TRBJ2-3; D not resolved. The CDR3 consists of 14 residues. V lost 0 bases to trimming and J lost 2 bases, with 7 bases between them. CDR1 SGHRS and CDR2 YFSETQ come from the germline V gene. The CDR3 coding sequence is TGCGCCAGCAGCTTGGGCAGCCCCACAGATACGCAGTATTTT. Its protein is CASSLGSPTDTQYF.

This sequence joins TRBV28 and TRBJ2-7; 8 bases map to TRBD1. CDR3 size: 15 residues. V lost 6 bases to trimming and J lost 2 bases; unmatched junction nucleotides: 9. Germline V gives CDR1 MDHEN, CDR2 SYDVKM. In DNA form, the CDR3 reads TGTGCCAGCAGACCCTCAGGGGGCCTTACCTACGAGCAGTACTTC. This codes for CASRPSGGLTYEQYF.

The chain couples TRBV19 to TRBJ1-6; D perhaps matches TRBD1 (5 bases). V lost 6 bases, J lost 8 bases, and 17 bases lay in between. In germline, CDR1 is LNHDA, CDR2 SQIVND (reference sequence). The CDR3 contains 15 residues. The CDR3 DNA follows: TGTGCCAGTAGCCCGTGGGGGGGGAGCGATTCACCCCTCCACTTT. This gives the protein CASSPWGGSDSPLHF.

This rearrangement joins TRBV2 to TRBJ2-7; D is undetermined. Germline loops: CDR1 SNHLY, CDR2 FYNNEI. V was clipped by 6 bases and J by 2 bases, with 17 bases between them. This CDR3 contains 15 residues. The CDR3 reads CASSATRTVPYEQYF. CDR3 in DNA: TGTGCCAGCAGCGCGACTCGGACGGTCCCCTACGAGCAGTACTTC.

The V gene is TRBV13, the J gene TRBJ2-7; TRBD2 matches 8 bases. The germline V gene encodes CDR1 PRHDT and CDR2 FYEKMQ (reference sequence). With V trimmed by 3 bases and J by 2 bases, 6 bases remained unmatched. The CDR3 has 15 residues. The CDR3 bases are TGTGCCAGCAGCTTGACTAGCGCGAAAACCTACGAGCAGTACTTC. Its protein product is CASSLTSAKTYEQYF.

V is TRBV5-1 and J is TRBJ2-3; the match to TRBD2 covers 10 bases. This CDR3 comprises 17 residues. CDR1 is SGHRS and CDR2 is YFSETQ in the germline V gene. The junction had 4 bases not matched to a gene; V was cut back by 0 bases and J by 0 bases. The CDR3 DNA is TGCGCCAGCAGCTTGGCCTTAGCGGGAGGTAGCACAGATACGCAGTATTTT. Its protein is CASSLALAGGSTDTQYF. The full variable domain, rest sourced from reference TRBV5-1 and TRBJ2-3, is KAGVTQTPRYLIKTRGQQVTLSCSPISGHRSVSWYQQTPGQGLQFLFEYFSETQRNKGNFPGRFSGRQFSNSRSEMNVSTLELGDSALYLCASSLALAGGSTDTQYFGPGTRLTVL.

The J gene is TRBJ2-5, the V gene TRBV10-2, with D perhaps given as TRBD1 or TRBD2 (5 bases each). V lost 3 bases and J 7 bases, leaving 15 bases between the germline ends. Germline V CDR1 and CDR2: WSHSY, SAAADI. This CDR3 is 14 amino acids long. CDR3 nucleotides: TGCGCCAGCAGTGACACTGAATGGGGGTGGACCCAGTACTTC. Translated: CASSDTEWGWTQYF.

The rearrangement joins TRBV29-1 to TRBJ2-5; D perhaps matches TRBD1 (6 bases). The closer fit of TRBJ2-7 to the DNA end suggests the J call may be wrong. The CDR3 has 12 residues. CDR1 and CDR2 (germline): SQVTM, ANQGSEA. The CDR3 nucleotides read TGCAGCGTTGCCACAGGGCTCTACGAGCAGTACTTC. As protein: CSVATGLYEQYF.